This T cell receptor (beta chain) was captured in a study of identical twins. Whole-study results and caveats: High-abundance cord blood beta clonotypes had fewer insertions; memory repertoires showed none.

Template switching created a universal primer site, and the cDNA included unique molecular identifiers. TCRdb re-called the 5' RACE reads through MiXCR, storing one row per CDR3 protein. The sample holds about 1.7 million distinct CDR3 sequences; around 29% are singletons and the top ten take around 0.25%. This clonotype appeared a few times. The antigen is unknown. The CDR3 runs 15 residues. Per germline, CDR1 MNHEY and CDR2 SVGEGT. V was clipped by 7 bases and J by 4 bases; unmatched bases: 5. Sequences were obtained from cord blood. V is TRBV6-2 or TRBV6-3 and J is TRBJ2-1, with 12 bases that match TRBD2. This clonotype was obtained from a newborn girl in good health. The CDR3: CASTSGGAQYNEQFF. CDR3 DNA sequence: TGTGCCAGCACTAGCGGGGGGGCCCAATACAATGAGCAGTTCTTC.